One sample yielded the 28 T cell receptor beta chains listed below, sequenced in a study of shared clonotypes between healthy human individuals. Sequencing was performed with immunoSEQ multiplex PCR; in TCRdb, only in-frame clones are kept and a portion is missing. Among 2 million to 2.5 million clones listed, 95% were seen once. Sequenced sample: naive CD4+ T cells sorted from blood. The subset was: CD45RA+ positively selected. All receptors derive from a man aged 18 to 29 in good health.

The chain uses TRBV27 and TRBJ2-7; 9 nucleotides align to TRBD1. Germline CDR1 and CDR2: MNHEY and SMNVEV (reference sequence). V lost 6 bases and J lost 2; bases outside the gene matches: 5. The CDR3 extends over 14 amino acids. The CDR3: CASSRTGEPYEQYF. In DNA, the CDR3 is TGTGCCAGCAGCAGGACAGGGGAACCCTACGAGCAGTACTTC.

The V call is TRBV7-9, the J call TRBJ2-1; 8 bases fit TRBD1. V shed 5 bases and J 5 bases; nucleotides not matched to a gene: 5. The CDR3 consists of 14 residues. Germline CDR1 and CDR2: SEHNR and FQNEAQ (reference sequence). In DNA form, the CDR3 reads TGTGCCAGCAGCGCGGGACAGGCAAACAATGAGCAGTTCTTC. This codes for CASSAGQANNEQFF. Full variable domain (missing parts from reference TRBV7-9 and TRBJ2-1): DTGVSQNPRHKITKRGQNVTFRCDPISEHNRLYWYRQTLGQGPEFLTYFQNEAQLEKSRLLSDRFSAERPKGSFSTLEIQRTEQGDSAMYLCASSAGQANNEQFFGPGTRLTVL.

This rearrangement joins TRBV27 to TRBJ1-5; D unclear. Trimming took 0 bases from V and 12 from J, leaving 9 bases between them. Germline CDR1 MNHEY, CDR2 SMNVEV (reference sequence). The CDR3 is 12 amino acids. The CDR3 protein is CASSLSREHQHF. DNA of the CDR3: TGTGCCAGCAGTTTATCGCGGGAACACCAGCATTTT.

Concerning this clone: The CDR3 carries no conserved terminal phenylalanine or tryptophan, so it likely arises from a read error. It is unclear where the CDR3 begins or ends on the DNA, so no DNA is shown, and the CDR3 is as TCRdb lists it. J is TRBJ1-1 and V is TRBV10-3. With termini counted, the CDR3 has 8 amino acids. The V gene's germline CDR1 is ENHRY and CDR2 SYGVKD. The CDR3 spells CAISEPPL.

As to this clone: Different DNA sequences within this sample yield the same CDR3. V gene TRBV9 combines with J gene TRBJ2-3; no firm D call. This CDR3 region has 12 residues. From germline, CDR1 is SGDLS and CDR2 YYNGEE. V lost 4 bases and J 4 bases, leaving 7 bases between the germline ends. CDR3 in DNA: TGTGCCAGCAGCAGGCTTGCAGATACGCAGTATTTT. Translating it yields CASSRLADTQYF. The variable domain in full, with the rest retrieved from reference TRBV9 and TRBJ2-3, is DSGVTQTPKHLITATGQRVTLRCSPRSGDLSVYWYQQSLDQGLQFLIQYYNGEERAKGNILERFSAQQFPDLHSELNLSSLELGDSALYFCASSRLADTQYFGPGTRLTVL.

Comment on this clone: Other nucleotide sequences from this sample produce the same CDR3. This chain connects TRBV7-8 to TRBJ1-3; D is unclear. Trimming shortened V by 0 bases and J by 0 bases, and 3 bases separated the two germline ends. CDR1 and CDR2 from the germline V gene are SGHVS and FQNEAQ. The CDR3 is 14 residues long. The CDR3 loop is CASSLAGSGNTIYF. The DNA of the CDR3 is TGTGCCAGCAGCTTAGCAGGCTCTGGAAACACCATATATTTT.

The chain carries TRBV30 and TRBJ2-5; 10 bases match TRBD1. This CDR3 spans 14 amino acids. V was pared by 4 bases and J by 5 bases, with 7 bases of the junction left unmatched. In germline, CDR1 is GTSNPN, CDR2 SVGIG (reference sequence). This CDR3 is CAWKDRGPRETQYF. CDR3 DNA: TGTGCCTGGAAAGACAGGGGGCCGAGGGAGACCCAGTACTTC.

Of note for this clone: One junction end does not reproduce the germline sequence, and a read error may be involved. J is TRBJ2-1 and V is TRBV29-1; D is unclear. Germline V CDR1 and CDR2: SQVTM, ANQGSEA. There are 11 residues in the CDR3. In nucleotides, the CDR3 is TGCACCGTAGGAGCCTACAATGACCTCCTCTTC. It codes for CTVGAYNDLLF.

The chain is built from TRBV30 and TRBJ1-3; D unresolved. Germline lookup yields CDR1 GTSNPN and CDR2 SVGIG (reference sequence). The CDR3 totals 14 residues. Trimming cost V 3 bases and J 0 bases, with 9 bases left between them. Written as DNA, the CDR3 is TGTGCCTGGAGATCTGGGAGCTCTGGAAACACCATATATTTT. Residues: CAWRSGSSGNTIYF.

In its sample, this clone was seen once. This chain uses TRBV4-1 with TRBJ1-1; no reliable D call. The CDR3 consists of 11 residues. The ends were cut back, 0 bases at V and 10 bases at J, with 6 bases in the middle. Per germline, CDR1 MGHRA and CDR2 YSYEKL. The CDR3 DNA sequence: TGCGCCAGCAGCCAAGATAGGACAGCTTTCTTT. It specifies CASSQDRTAFF.

As concerns this clone: The identical CDR3 is also encoded by other nucleotide sequences in the sample. This rearrangement joins TRBV5-1 to TRBJ1-1; D is unclear. Germline CDR1 is SGHRS and CDR2 is YFSETQ. The V and J ends lost 4 bases and 0 bases respectively, with 7 bases between them. This CDR3 spans 13 amino acids. The CDR3 region has the DNA TGCGCCAGCAGCGCCGATATGAACACTGAAGCTTTCTTT. The encoded protein is CASSADMNTEAFF.

The chain has TRBV10-1 and TRBJ2-1, with 8 bases aligning to TRBD2. CDR1 is WNHNN and CDR2 is SYGVQD in the germline V gene (reference sequence). V lost 5 bases and J lost 3; bases outside the gene matches: 6. This CDR3 has 15 amino acids. CDR3 loop: CASSPAGASYNEQFF. The DNA of the CDR3 is TGCGCCAGCAGTCCAGCGGGAGCCAGCTACAATGAGCAGTTCTTC.

V usage is TRBV10-3 and J usage is TRBJ2-1; 12 nucleotides match TRBD1. Trimming cost V 4 bases and J 9 bases; bases outside gene matches: 7. The CDR3 totals 15 residues. Germline-derived CDR1 and CDR2 are ENHRY and SYGVKD. CDR3 DNA sequence: TGTGCCATCAGTGGAGGGGGACAGGGGGCGAGTGAGCAGTTCTTC. Residues: CAISGGGQGASEQFF.

The V and J genes are TRBV5-6 and TRBJ2-1; D might be TRBD2 (5 bases). The CDR3 sequence is 11 residues long. The V end was cut by 2 bases, the J end by 13 bases, with 10 bases between. CDR1 is SGHDT, CDR2 YYEEEE, per germline. The CDR3 nucleotides are TGTGCCAGCAGCTTCTCCGGAGGTCAGTTCTTC. This sequence encodes CASSFSGGQFF.

This chain uses TRBV2 with TRBJ1-2; maybe TRBD1 (5 bases). V lost 7 bases to trimming and J lost 4 bases, with 13 bases between them. The CDR3 is 13 amino acids. Germline CDR1 is SNHLY and CDR2 is FYNNEI. This CDR3 reads CASNAETAYGYTF. CDR3 coding DNA: TGTGCCAGCAACGCTGAGACAGCCTATGGCTACACCTTC.

This clone came up once. This chain uses TRBV6-4 with TRBJ2-5, with 10 bases aligning to TRBD1. The J segment lost 1 base and the V segment lost 2 bases, leaving 16 bases of the junction unmatched. Germline values: CDR1 MRHNA, CDR2 SNTAGT. The CDR3 spans 20 residues. CDR3 protein: CASSDLDGDRGNVRQETQYF. The CDR3, as DNA: TGTGCCAGCAGTGACCTCGATGGGGACAGGGGAAATGTCCGCCAAGAGACCCAGTACTTC.

V usage is TRBV5-1 and J usage is TRBJ2-2, with TRBD1 matching 9 bases. The CDR3 spans 16 residues. With 3 bases clipped from V and 4 bases from J, the junction kept 7 bases outside the gene matches. Germline V gene data show CDR1 as SGHRS and CDR2 as YFSETQ. For the CDR3, the DNA is TGCGCCAGCAGCTGGGGACAGGGATTAGGCACCGGGGAGCTGTTTTTT. Translated, it gives CASSWGQGLGTGELFF.

The chain combines TRBV30 with TRBJ2-2; D may be TRBD1 or TRBD2 (5 bases each). Germline CDR1 and CDR2: GTSNPN and SVGIG (reference sequence). The CDR3 is made up of 16 amino acids. V lost 2 bases to trimming and J lost 6 bases, with 19 bases between them. The CDR3 DNA reads as TGTGCCTGGAGTCCTCAGTGGGGTAGAGGGGCCGGGGAGCTGTTTTTT. Its protein is CAWSPQWGRGAGELFF. The variable domain in full, with the rest retrieved from reference TRBV30 and TRBJ2-2, is SQTIHQWPATLVQPVGSPLSLECTVEGTSNPNLYWYRQAAGRGLQLLFYSVGIGQISSEVPQNLSASRPQDRQFILSSKKLLLSDSGFYLCAWSPQWGRGAGELFFGEGSRLTVL.

The rearrangement joins TRBV5-1 to TRBJ2-7, with 7 bases that match TRBD1. The CDR3 length is 17 residues. CDR1 and CDR2 (germline): SGHRS, YFSETQ. The V and J ends lost 4 bases and 0 bases, in that order; junction bases with no gene match: 13. CDR3 residues: CASSRVAGQADSYEQYF. The CDR3 nucleotides are TGCGCCAGCAGCCGAGTGGCCGGACAGGCAGACTCCTACGAGCAGTACTTC. Full variable domain (missing parts from reference TRBV5-1 and TRBJ2-7): KAGVTQTPRYLIKTRGQQVTLSCSPISGHRSVSWYQQTPGQGLQFLFEYFSETQRNKGNFPGRFSGRQFSNSRSEMNVSTLELGDSALYLCASSRVAGQADSYEQYFGPGTRLTVT.

This chain connects TRBV7-8 to TRBJ2-7, with 15 nucleotides matching TRBD2. Trimming cost V 4 bases and J 1 base; bases outside gene matches: 2. The CDR3 runs to 16 residues. Germline lookup yields CDR1 SGHVS and CDR2 FQNEAQ. CDR3 nucleotides: TGTGCCAGCAGCTCAGGACTAGCGGGAGGGTCCTACGAGCAGTACTTC. Residues: CASSSGLAGGSYEQYF.

This chain uses TRBV27 with TRBJ1-4; no clear D. V dropped 5 bases and J dropped 1 base, with 11 bases sitting between them. Germline CDR1 is MNHEY and CDR2 is SMNVEV (reference sequence). CDR3 length equals 15 residues. The CDR3 nucleotides are TGTGCCAGCAGTCCCTTCGGTAAAACTAATGAAAAACTGTTTTTT. Protein product: CASSPFGKTNEKLFF.

The gene calls are TRBV6-1 and TRBJ2-7; 9 nucleotides line up with TRBD1. The ends lost 4 bases at V and 4 bases at J; junction bases unmatched: 5. Germline V lookup: CDR1 MNHNS, CDR2 SASEGT. The CDR3 loop spans 14 amino acids. This CDR3 reads CASSVQTGGYEQYF. Written as DNA, the CDR3 is TGTGCCAGCAGTGTACAGACAGGGGGGTACGAGCAGTACTTC.

The rearrangement joins TRBV25-1 to TRBJ2-1, with 11 bases that match TRBD2. Looked up from germline, CDR1 is MGHDK and CDR2 is SYGVNS. Germline trimming cut 4 bases from V and 6 bases from J; bases unmatched to any gene: 2. The CDR3 runs to 14 residues. The CDR3 DNA reads as TGTGCCAGCAGTGGGACTAGCGGGTCCAATGAGCAGTTCTTC. As protein: CASSGTSGSNEQFF.

The CDR3 DNA reads TGTGCCAGCAGCCCCTTTACAGGGAACACTGAAGCTTTCTTT. Its translation: CASSPFTGNTEAFF. The chain employs TRBV7-9 and TRBJ1-1; maybe TRBD1 (5 bases). Germline V gene lookup returns CDR1 SEHNR and CDR2 FQNEAQ (reference sequence). V lost 5 bases and J lost 1, with 11 bases in between. CDR3 size: 14 residues.

This clone has just one count. Other DNA sequences in the same sample also yield this CDR3. V gene TRBV18 combines with J gene TRBJ1-3; D is uncertain. Germline loops: CDR1 KGHSH, CDR2 LQKENI. Trimming stripped 0 bases from V and 2 bases from J, with 5 bases between. The CDR3 runs 14 residues. DNA of the CDR3: TGTGCCAGCTCACCACCAAATGCTGGAAACACCATATATTTT. It is translated as CASSPPNAGNTIYF.

This chain connects TRBV6-1 to TRBJ1-5; the match to TRBD1 covers 8 bases. The J segment lost 1 base and the V segment lost 0 bases, leaving 5 bases of the junction unmatched. The germline V gene encodes CDR1 MNHNS and CDR2 SASEGT. CDR3 length: 17 residues. The CDR3 loop is CASSEAPAGGSNQPQHF. For the CDR3, the DNA is TGTGCCAGCAGTGAAGCCCCCGCAGGGGGCAGCAATCAGCCCCAGCATTTT.

The chain recombines TRBV2 with TRBJ1-5; D is unclear. V lost 8 bases, J lost 2 bases, and 13 bases lay in between. Per the germline V gene, CDR1 is SNHLY and CDR2 is FYNNEI. The length of the CDR3 is 14 residues. CDR3 region: CASGPERGNQPQHF. The CDR3 coding sequence is TGTGCCAGCGGCCCCGAGAGGGGCAATCAGCCCCAGCATTTT.

The J gene is TRBJ2-1, the V gene TRBV2; TRBD2 matches 9 bases. Germline V gene data show CDR1 as SNHLY and CDR2 as FYNNEI. The CDR3 covers 16 residues. J lost 9 bases, V lost 4 bases, and 13 bases had no gene match. In DNA, the CDR3 is TGTGCCAGCAGTGCGTCTAGGCGGGGGGGCTTTGTTGAGCAGTTCTTC. Protein product: CASSASRRGGFVEQFF.